Listed here is a single T cell receptor (beta chain). Its antigen is still unknown. Blood libraries mostly used approximately 450 ng genomic DNA, six replicates each. Generated by immunoSEQ multiplex PCR, the TCRdb table keeps only in-frame clones and is missing some. The sample has 17,000 or so clones; less than 80% are singletons. The germline V and J ends were trimmed by 2 bases and 7 bases, with 11 bases remaining between them. This CDR3 spans 13 amino acids. Germline V lookup: CDR1 MNHNS, CDR2 SASEGT. This entry comes from a study of neoadjuvant anti-PD-1 for oral cavity cancer. Across the study: Nivolumab at 3 mg/kg was mostly given biweekly, three to four doses, pre-surgery. Study-wide results and limits: With a few patients per group, TCR findings need larger cohorts.

Patients were newly diagnosed with stage II-IVA oral cavity squamous cell carcinoma without prior systemic or radiation treatment. The chain links TRBV6-1 to TRBJ2-5; D uncertain. The receptor's source is a person aged 40 to 85 with oral cavity squamous cell carcinoma. Sequenced material: PBMCs, taken before nivolumab (anti-PD-1) treatment. CDR3 loop: CASSESPVRTQYF. As DNA, the CDR3 is TGTGCCAGCAGTGAATCCCCGGTCAGGACCCAGTACTTC.